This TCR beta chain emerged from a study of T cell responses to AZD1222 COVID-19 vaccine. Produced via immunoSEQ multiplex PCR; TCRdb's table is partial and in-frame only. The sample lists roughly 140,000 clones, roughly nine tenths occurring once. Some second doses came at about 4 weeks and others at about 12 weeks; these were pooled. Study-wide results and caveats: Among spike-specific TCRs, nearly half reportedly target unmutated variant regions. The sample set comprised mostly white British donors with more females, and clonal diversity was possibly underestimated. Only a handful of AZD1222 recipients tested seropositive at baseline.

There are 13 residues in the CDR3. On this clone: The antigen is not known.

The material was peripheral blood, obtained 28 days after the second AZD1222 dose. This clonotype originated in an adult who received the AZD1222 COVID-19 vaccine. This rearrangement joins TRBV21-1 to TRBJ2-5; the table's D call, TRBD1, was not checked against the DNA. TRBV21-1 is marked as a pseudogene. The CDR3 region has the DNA TGTGCCAGCAGAGGACAGGAGGGAGAGACCCAGTACTTC. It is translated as CASRGQEGETQYF.